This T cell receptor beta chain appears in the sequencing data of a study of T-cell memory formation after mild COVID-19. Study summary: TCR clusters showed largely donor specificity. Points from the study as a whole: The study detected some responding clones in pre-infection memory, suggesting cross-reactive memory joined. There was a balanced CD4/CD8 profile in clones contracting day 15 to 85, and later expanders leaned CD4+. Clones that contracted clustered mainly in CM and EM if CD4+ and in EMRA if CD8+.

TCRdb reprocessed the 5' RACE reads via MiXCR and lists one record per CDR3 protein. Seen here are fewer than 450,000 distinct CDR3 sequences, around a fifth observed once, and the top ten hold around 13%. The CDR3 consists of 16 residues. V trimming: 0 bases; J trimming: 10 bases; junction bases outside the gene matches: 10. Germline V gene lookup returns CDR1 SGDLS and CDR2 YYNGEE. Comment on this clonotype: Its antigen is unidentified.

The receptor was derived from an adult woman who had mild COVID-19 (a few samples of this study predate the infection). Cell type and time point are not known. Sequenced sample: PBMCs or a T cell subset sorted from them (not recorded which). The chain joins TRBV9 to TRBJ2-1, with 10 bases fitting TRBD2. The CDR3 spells CASSVGLAGGPGEQFF. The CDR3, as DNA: TGTGCCAGCAGCGTAGGGTTAGCGGGGGGTCCGGGGGAGCAGTTCTTC.